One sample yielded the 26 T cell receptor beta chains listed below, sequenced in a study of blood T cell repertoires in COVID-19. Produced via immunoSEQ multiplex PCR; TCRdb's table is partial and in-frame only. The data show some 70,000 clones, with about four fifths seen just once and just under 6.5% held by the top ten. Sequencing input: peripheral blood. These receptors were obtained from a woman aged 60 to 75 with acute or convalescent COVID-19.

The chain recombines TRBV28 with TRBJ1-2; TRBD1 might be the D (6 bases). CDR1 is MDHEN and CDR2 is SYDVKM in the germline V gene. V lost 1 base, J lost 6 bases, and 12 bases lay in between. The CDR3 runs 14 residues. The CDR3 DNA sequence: TGTGCCAGCAGTTTATTGGGGGGGCTAAATGGCTACACCTTC. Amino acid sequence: CASSLLGGLNGYTF.

This chain's CDR3 is CASRIQGTGELFF. The CDR3 DNA is TGTGCCAGTAGGATACAGGGGACCGGGGAGCTGTTTTTT. The J gene is TRBJ2-2, the V gene TRBV19, with 7 positions matching TRBD1. Germline V gene data show CDR1 as LNHDA and CDR2 as SQIVND (reference sequence). This CDR3 spans 13 amino acids. V shed 6 bases, J shed 5 bases, and the junction held 3 bases outside the gene matches.

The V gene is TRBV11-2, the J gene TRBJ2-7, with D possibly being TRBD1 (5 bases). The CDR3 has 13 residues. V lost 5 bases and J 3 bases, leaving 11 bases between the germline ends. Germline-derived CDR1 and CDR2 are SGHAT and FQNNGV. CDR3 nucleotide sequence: TGTGCCAGCAGCCTACATAGGGGCTACGAGCAGTACTTC. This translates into CASSLHRGYEQYF.

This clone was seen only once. The CDR3: CASSYNPGTGNTGELFF. The CDR3 DNA is TGCGCCAGCAGCTATAATCCCGGGACAGGGAACACCGGGGAGCTGTTTTTT. The chain has TRBV5-1 and TRBJ2-2, with 8 bases aligning to TRBD1. J was trimmed by 1 base and V by 3 bases; bases with no gene match: 8. Per germline, CDR1 SGHRS and CDR2 YFSETQ. The CDR3 extends over 17 amino acids.

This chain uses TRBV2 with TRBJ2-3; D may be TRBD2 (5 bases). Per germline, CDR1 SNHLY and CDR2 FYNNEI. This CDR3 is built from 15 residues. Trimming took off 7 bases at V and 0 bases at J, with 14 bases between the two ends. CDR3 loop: CASTSGVLSTDTQYF. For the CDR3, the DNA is TGTGCCAGCACCTCCGGGGTCCTTAGCACAGATACGCAGTATTTT.

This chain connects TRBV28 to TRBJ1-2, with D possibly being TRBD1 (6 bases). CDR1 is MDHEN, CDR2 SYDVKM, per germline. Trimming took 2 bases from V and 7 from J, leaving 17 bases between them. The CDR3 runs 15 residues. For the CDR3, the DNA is TGTGCCAGCAGTTTAACGGGGGGGCGGCCAAGTGGCTACACCTTC. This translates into CASSLTGGRPSGYTF.

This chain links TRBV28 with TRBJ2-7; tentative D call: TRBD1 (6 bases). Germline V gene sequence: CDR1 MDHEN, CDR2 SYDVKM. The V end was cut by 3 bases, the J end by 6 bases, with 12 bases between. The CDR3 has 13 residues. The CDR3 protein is CASSFVGASEQYF. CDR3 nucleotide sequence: TGTGCCAGCAGTTTTGTGGGGGCTAGCGAGCAGTACTTC.

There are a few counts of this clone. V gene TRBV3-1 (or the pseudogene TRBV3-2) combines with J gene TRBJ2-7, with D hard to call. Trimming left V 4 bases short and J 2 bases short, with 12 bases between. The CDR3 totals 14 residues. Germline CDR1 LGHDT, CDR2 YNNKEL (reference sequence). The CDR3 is CASSPEYRTYEQYF. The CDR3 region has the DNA TGTGCCAGCAGCCCGGAGTATAGGACCTACGAGCAGTACTTC.

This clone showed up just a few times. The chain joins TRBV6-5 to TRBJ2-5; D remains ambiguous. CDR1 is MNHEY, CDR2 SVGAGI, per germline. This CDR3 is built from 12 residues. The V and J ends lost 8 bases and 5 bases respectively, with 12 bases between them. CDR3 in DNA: TGTGCCAGCGAGCCCCAAAGTGAGACCCAGTACTTC. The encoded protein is CASEPQSETQYF.

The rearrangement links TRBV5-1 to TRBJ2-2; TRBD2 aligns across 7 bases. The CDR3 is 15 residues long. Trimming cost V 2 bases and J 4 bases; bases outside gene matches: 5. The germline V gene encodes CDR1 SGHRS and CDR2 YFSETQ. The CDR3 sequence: CASSLTGGLTGELFF. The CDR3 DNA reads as TGCGCCAGCAGCTTAACGGGGGGACTCACCGGGGAGCTGTTTTTT. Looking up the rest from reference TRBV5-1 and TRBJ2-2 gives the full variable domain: KAGVTQTPRYLIKTRGQQVTLSCSPISGHRSVSWYQQTPGQGLQFLFEYFSETQRNKGNFPGRFSGRQFSNSRSEMNVSTLELGDSALYLCASSLTGGLTGELFFGEGSRLTVL.

CDR3 bases: TGTGCCAGCAGCTTGGGGGCAGCCACTAACTATGGCTACACCTTC. As protein: CASSLGAATNYGYTF. The gene calls are TRBV5-4 and TRBJ1-2; D remains unclear. V shed 0 bases and J shed 0 bases, with 9 bases lying between them. Germline V CDR1 and CDR2: SGHNT, YYREEE (reference sequence). This CDR3 comprises 15 residues.

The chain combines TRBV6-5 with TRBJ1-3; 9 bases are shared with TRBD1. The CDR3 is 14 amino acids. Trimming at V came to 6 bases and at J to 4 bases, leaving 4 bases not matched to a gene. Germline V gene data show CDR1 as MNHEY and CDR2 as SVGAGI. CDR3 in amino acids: CASSWTGVGNTIYF. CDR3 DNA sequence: TGTGCCAGCAGCTGGACAGGGGTCGGAAACACCATATATTTT.

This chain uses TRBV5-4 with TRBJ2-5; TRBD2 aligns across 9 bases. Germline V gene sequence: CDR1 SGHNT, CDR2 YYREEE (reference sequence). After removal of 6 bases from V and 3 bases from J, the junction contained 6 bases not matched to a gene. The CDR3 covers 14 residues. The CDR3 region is CASTNSGGEETQYF. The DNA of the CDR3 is TGTGCCAGCACCAATAGCGGGGGAGAAGAGACCCAGTACTTC.

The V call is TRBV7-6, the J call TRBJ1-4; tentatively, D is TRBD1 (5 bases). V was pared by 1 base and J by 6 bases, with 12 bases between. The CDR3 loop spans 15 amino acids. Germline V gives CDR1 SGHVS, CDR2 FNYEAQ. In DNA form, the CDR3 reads TGTGCCAGCAGCTTAGAAATAGGCAGGGATGAAAAACTGTTTTTT. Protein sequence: CASSLEIGRDEKLFF.

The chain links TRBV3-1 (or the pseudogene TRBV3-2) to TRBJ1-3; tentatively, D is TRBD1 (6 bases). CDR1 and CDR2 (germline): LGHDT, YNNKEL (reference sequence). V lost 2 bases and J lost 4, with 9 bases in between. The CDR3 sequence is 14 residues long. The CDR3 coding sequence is TGTGCCAGCAGCCAACCGGGACACGGAAACACCATATATTTT. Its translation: CASSQPGHGNTIYF.

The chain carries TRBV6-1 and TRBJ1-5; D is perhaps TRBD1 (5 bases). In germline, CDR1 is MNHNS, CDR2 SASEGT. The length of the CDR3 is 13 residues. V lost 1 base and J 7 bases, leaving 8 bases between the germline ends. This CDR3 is CASSEGQGQPQHF. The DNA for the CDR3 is TGTGCCAGCAGTGAAGGTCAGGGCCAGCCCCAGCATTTT.

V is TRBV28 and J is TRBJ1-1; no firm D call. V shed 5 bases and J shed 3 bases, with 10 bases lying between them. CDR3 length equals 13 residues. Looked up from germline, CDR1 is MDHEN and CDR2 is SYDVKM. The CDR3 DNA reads TGTGCCAGCAGTCCACGGGTCCACACTGAAGCTTTCTTT. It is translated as CASSPRVHTEAFF.

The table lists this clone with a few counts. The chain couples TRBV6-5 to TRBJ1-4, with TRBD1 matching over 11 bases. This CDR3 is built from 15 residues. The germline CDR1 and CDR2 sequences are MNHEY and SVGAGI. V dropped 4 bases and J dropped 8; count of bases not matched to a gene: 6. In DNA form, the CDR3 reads TGTGCCAGCAGTTCTCCGGACAGGGGGCGAGAAAAACTGTTTTTT. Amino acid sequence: CASSSPDRGREKLFF.

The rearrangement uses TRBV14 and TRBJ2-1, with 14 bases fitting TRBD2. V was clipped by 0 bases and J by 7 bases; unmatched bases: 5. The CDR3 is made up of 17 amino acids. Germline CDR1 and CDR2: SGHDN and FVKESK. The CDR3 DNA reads TGTGCCAGCAGCCAAGATCGACTAGCGGGGGGGAGGAATGAGCAGTTCTTC. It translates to CASSQDRLAGGRNEQFF.

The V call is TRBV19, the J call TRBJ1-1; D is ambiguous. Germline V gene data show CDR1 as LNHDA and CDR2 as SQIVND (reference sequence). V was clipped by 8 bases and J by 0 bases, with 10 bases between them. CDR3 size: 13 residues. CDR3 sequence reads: CASSPYMNTEAFF. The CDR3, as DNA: TGTGCCAGTTCACCTTACATGAACACTGAAGCTTTCTTT.

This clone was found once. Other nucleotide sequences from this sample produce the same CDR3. CDR3 sequence (DNA): TGCAGCGGCGTACAGGGGGACTATGGCTACACCTTC. It is translated as CSGVQGDYGYTF. J is TRBJ1-2 and V is TRBV29-1, with 8 bases matching TRBD1. V lost 7 bases and J lost 3; bases outside the gene matches: 4. Germline V gene lookup returns CDR1 SQVTM and CDR2 ANQGSEA. The CDR3 spans 12 residues.

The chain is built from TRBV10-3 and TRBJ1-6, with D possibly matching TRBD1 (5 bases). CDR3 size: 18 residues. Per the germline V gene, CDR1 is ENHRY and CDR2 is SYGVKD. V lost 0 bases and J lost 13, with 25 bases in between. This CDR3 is CAISESTVGRHFRGPLHF. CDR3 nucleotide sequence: TGTGCCATCAGTGAGTCGACGGTAGGACGACACTTTCGGGGGCCCCTCCACTTT.

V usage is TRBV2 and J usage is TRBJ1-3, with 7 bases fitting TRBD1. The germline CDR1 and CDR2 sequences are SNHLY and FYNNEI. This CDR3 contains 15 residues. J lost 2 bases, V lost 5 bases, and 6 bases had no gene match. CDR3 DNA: TGTGCCAGCAGTCAAGGGGGCACCGCTGGAAACACCATATATTTT. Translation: CASSQGGTAGNTIYF.

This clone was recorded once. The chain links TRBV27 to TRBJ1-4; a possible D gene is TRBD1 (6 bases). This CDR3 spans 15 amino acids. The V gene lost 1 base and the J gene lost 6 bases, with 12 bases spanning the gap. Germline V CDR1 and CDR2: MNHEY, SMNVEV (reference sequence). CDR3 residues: CASSLYGGADEKLFF. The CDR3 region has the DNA TGTGCCAGCAGTTTATATGGGGGGGCCGATGAAAAACTGTTTTTT.

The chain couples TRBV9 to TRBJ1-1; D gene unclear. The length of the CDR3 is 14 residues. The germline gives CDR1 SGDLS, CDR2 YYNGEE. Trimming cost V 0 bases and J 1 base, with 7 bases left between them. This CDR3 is CASSVDGRNTEAFF. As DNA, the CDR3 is TGTGCCAGCAGCGTAGATGGGAGGAACACTGAAGCTTTCTTT.

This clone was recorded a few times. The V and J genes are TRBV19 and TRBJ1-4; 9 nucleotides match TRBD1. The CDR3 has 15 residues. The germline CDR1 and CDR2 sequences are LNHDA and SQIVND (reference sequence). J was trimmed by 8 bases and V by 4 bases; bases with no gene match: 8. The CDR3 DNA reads TGTGCCAGTAGTAGGTCGGGACAGGGAGGAGAAAAACTGTTTTTT. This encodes CASSRSGQGGEKLFF.